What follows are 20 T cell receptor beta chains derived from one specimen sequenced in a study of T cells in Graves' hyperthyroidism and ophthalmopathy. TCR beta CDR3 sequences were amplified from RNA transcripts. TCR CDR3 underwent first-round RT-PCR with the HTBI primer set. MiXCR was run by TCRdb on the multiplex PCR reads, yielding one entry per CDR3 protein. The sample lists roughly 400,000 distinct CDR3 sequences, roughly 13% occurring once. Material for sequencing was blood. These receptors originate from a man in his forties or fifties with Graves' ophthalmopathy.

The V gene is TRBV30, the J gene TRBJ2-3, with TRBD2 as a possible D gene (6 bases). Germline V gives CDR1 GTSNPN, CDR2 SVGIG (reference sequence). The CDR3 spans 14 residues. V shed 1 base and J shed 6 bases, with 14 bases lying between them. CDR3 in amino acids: CAWSAAGWGDTQYF. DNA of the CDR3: TGTGCCTGGAGTGCAGCGGGCTGGGGGGATACGCAGTATTTT.

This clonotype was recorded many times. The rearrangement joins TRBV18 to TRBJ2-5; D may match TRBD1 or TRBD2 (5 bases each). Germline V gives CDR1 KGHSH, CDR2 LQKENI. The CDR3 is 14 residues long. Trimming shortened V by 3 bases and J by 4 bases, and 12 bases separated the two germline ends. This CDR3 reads CASSPGDVRETQYF. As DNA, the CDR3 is TGTGCCAGCTCACCGGGGGATGTCCGAGAGACCCAGTACTTC. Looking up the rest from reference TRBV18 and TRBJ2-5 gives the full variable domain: NAGVMQNPRHLVRRRGQEARLRCSPMKGHSHVYWYRQLPEEGLKFMVYLQKENIIDESGMPKERFSAEFPKEGPSILRIQQVVRGDSAAYFCASSPGDVRETQYFGPGTRLLVL.

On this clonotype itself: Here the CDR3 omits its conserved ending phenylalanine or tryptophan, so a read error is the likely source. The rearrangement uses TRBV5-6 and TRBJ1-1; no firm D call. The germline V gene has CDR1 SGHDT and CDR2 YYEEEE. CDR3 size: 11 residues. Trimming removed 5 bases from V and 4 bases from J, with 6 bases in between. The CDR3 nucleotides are TGTGCCAGCAGTCTTGCCACTGAAGCTTTCCTT. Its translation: CASSLATEAFL.

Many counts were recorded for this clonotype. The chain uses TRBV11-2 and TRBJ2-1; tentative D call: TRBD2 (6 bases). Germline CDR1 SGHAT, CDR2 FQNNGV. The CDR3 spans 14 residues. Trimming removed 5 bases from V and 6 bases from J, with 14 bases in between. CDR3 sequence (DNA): TGTGCCAGCAGCCGAGGAGGGCCGGGCAATGAGCAGTTCTTC. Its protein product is CASSRGGPGNEQFF.

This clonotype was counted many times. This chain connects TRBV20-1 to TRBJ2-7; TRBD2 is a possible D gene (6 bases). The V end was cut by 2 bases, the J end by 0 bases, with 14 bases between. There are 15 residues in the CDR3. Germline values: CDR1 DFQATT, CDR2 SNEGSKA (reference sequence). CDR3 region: CSARRGLKSSYEQYF. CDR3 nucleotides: TGCAGTGCTAGACGGGGACTCAAAAGCTCCTACGAGCAGTACTTC.

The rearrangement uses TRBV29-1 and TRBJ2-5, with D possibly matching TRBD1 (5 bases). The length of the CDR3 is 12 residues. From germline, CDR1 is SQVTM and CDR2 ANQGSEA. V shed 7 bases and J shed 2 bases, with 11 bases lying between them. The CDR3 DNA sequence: TGCAGCGCCCGGGCAGGGCAAGAGACCCAGTACTTC. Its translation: CSARAGQETQYF.

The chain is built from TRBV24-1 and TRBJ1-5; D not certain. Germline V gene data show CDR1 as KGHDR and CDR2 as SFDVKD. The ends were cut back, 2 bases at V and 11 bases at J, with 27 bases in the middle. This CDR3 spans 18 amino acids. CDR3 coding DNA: TGTGCCACCAGTGATTCAACACAATCGGATCTGTCAGGCACGGCCCAGCATTTT. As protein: CATSDSTQSDLSGTAQHF.

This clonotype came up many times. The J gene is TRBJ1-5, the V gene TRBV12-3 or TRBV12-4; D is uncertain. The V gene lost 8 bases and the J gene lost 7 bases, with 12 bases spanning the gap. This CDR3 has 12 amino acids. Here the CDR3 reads CASPRREQPQHF. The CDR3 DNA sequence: TGTGCCAGCCCGCGTCGGGAGCAGCCCCAGCATTTT.

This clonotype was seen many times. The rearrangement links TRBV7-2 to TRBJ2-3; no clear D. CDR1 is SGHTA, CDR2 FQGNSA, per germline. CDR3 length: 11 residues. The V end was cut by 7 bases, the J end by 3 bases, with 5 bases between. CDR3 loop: CASTPTDTQYF. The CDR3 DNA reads TGTGCCAGCACTCCAACAGATACGCAGTATTTT.

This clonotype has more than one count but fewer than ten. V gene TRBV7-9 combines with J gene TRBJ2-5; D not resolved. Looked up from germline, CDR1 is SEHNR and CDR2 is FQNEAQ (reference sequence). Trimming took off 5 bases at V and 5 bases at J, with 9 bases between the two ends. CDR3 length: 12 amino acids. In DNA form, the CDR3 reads TGTGCCAGCAGCCCACGGGCGGAGACCCAGTACTTC. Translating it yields CASSPRAETQYF.

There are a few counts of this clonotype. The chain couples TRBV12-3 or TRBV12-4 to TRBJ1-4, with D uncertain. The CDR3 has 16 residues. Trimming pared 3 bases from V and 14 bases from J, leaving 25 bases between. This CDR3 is CASSFHALSANEDLFF. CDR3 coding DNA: TGTGCCAGCAGTTTTCACGCGCTATCAGCCAATGAAGACCTGTTTTTT.

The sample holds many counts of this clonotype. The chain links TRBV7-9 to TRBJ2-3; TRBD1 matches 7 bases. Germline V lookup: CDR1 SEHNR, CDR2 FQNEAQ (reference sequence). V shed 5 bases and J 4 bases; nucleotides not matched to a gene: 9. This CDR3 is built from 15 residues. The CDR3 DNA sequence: TGTGCCAGCAGCCCCAGGGGGTCCGGCGCAGATACGCAGTATTTT. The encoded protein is CASSPRGSGADTQYF.

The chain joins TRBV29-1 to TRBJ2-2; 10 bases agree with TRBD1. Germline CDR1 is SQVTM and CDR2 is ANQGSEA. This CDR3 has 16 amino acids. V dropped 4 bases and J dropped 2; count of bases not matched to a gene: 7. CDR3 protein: CSVAAGTGVNTGELFF. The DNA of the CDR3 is TGCAGCGTTGCCGCGGGGACAGGGGTAAACACCGGGGAGCTGTTTTTT.

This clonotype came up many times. The chain's CDR3 is CASSLGLGIIEQFF. DNA for the CDR3: TGTGCCAGCAGCTTAGGACTAGGGATAATTGAGCAGTTCTTC. V usage is TRBV7-2 and J usage is TRBJ2-1, with D possibly TRBD2 on 6 matching bases. The CDR3 spans 14 residues. The V gene's germline CDR1 is SGHTA and CDR2 FQGNSA. V was pared by 1 base and J by 9 bases, with 13 bases between.

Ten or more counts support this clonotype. CDR3 in amino acids: CATSDTGAETQYF. For the CDR3, the DNA is TGTGCCACCAGTGATACAGGGGCAGAGACCCAGTACTTC. The chain combines TRBV24-1 with TRBJ2-5; 7 bases align to TRBD1. V lost 3 bases and J lost 4; bases outside the gene matches: 1. Germline assignment: CDR1 KGHDR and CDR2 SFDVKD. This CDR3 spans 13 amino acids.

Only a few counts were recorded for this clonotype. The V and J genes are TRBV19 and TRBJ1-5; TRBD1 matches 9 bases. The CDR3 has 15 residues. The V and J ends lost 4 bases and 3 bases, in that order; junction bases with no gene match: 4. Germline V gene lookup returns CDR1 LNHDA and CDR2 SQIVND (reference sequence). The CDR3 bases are TGTGCCAGTAGTACGGGACAGGGAGTCAATCAGCCCCAGCATTTT. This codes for CASSTGQGVNQPQHF.

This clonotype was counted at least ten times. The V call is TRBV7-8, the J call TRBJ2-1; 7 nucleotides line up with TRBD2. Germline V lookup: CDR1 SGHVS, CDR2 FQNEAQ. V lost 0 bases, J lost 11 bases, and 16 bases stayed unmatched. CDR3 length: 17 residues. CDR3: CASSLALLRGVGGKQFF. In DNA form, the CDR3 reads TGTGCCAGCAGCTTAGCCCTTTTACGGGGGGTTGGTGGTAAGCAGTTCTTC.

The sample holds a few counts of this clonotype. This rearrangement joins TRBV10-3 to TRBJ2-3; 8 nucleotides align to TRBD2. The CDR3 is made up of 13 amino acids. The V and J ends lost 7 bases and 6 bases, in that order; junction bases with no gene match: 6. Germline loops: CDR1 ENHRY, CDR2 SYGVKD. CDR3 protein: CAITVRGGDTQYF. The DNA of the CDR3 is TGTGCCATCACCGTCCGGGGGGGGGATACGCAGTATTTT.

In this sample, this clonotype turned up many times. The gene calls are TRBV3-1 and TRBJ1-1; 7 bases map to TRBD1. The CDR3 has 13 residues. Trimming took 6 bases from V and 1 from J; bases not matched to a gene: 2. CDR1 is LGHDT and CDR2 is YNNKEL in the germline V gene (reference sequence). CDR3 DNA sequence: TGTGCCAGCAGTTCAGGGGGGAACACTGAAGCTTTCTTT. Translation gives CASSSGGNTEAFF.

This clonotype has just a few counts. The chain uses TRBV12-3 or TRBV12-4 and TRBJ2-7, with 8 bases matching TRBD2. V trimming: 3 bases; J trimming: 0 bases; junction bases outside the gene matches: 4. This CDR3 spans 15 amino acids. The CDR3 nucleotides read TGTGCCAGCAGTTTTAGCGGGACATACTCCTACGAGCAGTACTTC. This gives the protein CASSFSGTYSYEQYF.